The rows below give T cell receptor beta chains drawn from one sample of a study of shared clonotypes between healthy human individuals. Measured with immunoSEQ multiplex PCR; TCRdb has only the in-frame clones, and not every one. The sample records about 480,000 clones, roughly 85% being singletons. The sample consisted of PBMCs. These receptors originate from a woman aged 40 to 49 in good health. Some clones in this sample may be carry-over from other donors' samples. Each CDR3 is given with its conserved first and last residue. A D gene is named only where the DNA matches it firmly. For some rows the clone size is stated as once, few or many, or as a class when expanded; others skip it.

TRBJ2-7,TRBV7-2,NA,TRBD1,CASSADRVSYEQYF,TGTGCCAGCAGCGCCGACAGGGTTTCCTACGAGCAGTACTTC
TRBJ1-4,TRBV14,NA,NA,CASSHLTERDEKLFF,TGTGCCAGCAGCCACCTGACAGAGAGGGACGAAAAACTGTTTTTT
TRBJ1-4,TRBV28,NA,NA,CASSFGGYEKLFF,TGTGCCAGCAGTTTTGGGGGATATGAAAAACTGTTTTTT
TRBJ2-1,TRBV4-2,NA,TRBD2,CASSQDPSGSSYNEQFF,TGTGCCAGCAGCCAAGATCCTAGCGGGAGCTCCTACAATGAGCAGTTCTTC
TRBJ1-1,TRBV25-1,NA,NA,CASSGPNTEAFF,TGTGCCAGCAGTGGCCCAAACACTGAAGCTTTCTTT
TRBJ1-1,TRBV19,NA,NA,CASSIQGSTEAFF,TGTGCCAGTAGTATACAGGGTTCCACTGAAGCTTTCTTT
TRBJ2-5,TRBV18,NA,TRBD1,CASSPAGTGGQETQYF,TGTGCCAGCTCACCTGCCGGGACAGGGGGCCAAGAGACCCAGTACTTC
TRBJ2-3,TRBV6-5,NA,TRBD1,CASSYTGVGVTDTQYF,TGTGCCAGCAGTTACACAGGGGTTGGAGTCACAGATACGCAGTATTTT
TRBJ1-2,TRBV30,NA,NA,CAWRRLRASNYGYTF,TGTGCCTGGAGGAGACTTAGGGCCTCTAACTATGGCTACACCTTC
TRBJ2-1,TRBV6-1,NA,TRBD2,CASRPSGDNEQFF,TGTGCCAGCAGGCCTAGCGGAGACAATGAGCAGTTCTTC
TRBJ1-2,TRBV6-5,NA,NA,CASSSGAGRGYTF,TGTGCCAGCAGTTCCGGAGCGGGTCGTGGCTACACCTTC
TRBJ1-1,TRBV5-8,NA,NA,CASSQMGGRGTEAFF,TGTGCCAGCAGTCAGATGGGGGGCCGGGGCACTGAAGCTTTCTTT
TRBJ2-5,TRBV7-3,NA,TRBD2,CASSSSGRVRLETQYF,TGTGCCAGCAGCTCGAGCGGGAGGGTACGGTTAGAGACCCAGTACTTC
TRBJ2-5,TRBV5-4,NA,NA,CASTNGGQGIKETQYF,TGTGCCAGCACCAATGGGGGGCAGGGCATTAAAGAGACCCAGTACTTC
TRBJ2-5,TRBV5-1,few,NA,CASSLAGETQYF,TGCGCCAGCAGCTTGGCCGGGGAGACCCAGTACTTC
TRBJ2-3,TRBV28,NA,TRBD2,CASSSGGLAGNTDTQYF,TGTGCCAGCAGTTCTGGAGGACTAGCAGGCAACACAGATACGCAGTATTTT
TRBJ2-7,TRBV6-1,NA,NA,CAISSTSGYEQYF,TGTGCCATCAGCTCGACTAGTGGCTACGAGCAGTACTTC
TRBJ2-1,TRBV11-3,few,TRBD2,CASSPRGLAGPNEQFF,TGTGCCAGCAGCCCAAGAGGACTAGCGGGTCCGAATGAGCAGTTCTTC
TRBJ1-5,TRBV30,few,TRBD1,CAWSDRGNQPQHF,TGTGCCTGGAGTGACAGGGGGAATCAGCCCCAGCATTTT
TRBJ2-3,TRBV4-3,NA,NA,CASSQEGPPGAGSTDTQYF,TGCGCCAGCAGCCAAGAAGGTCCACCTGGTGCGGGGAGCACAGATACGCAGTATTTT
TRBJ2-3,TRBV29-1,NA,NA,CSVDSADTQYF,TGCAGCGTTGATTCCGCAGATACGCAGTATTTT
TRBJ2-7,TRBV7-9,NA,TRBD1,CASNAPGQGALEQYF,TGTGCCAGCAACGCACCGGGACAGGGGGCTCTCGAGCAGTACTTC
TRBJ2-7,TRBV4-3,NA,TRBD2,CASSLKALAGEVLPYEQYF,TGCGCCAGCAGCCTAAAGGCACTAGCGGGAGAGGTATTACCCTACGAGCAGTACTTC
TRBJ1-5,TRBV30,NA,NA,CAWSVGANQPQHF,TGTGCCTGGAGTGTAGGAGCTAATCAGCCCCAGCATTTT
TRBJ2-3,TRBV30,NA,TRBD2,CAWSVPLAGEHGGADTQYF,TGTGCCTGGAGTGTACCCCTAGCGGGAGAACATGGGGGAGCAGATACGCAGTATTTT
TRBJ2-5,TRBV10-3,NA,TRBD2,CAIKREVEETQYF,TGTGCCATCAAGCGGGAGGTCGAAGAGACCCAGTACTTC
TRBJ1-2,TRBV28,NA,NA,CASMPGGANYGYTF,TGTGCCAGCATGCCCGGGGGCGCTAACTATGGCTACACCTTC
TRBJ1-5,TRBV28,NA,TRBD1,CASSSGGQGWNQPQHF,TGTGCCAGCAGTTCCGGCGGACAGGGATGGAATCAGCCCCAGCATTTT
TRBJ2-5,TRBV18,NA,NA,CASSPLGRNQETQYF,TGTGCCAGCTCACCATTGGGGCGCAACCAAGAGACCCAGTACTTC
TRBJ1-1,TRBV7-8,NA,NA,CASSLEGWRYTEAFF,TGTGCCAGCAGCTTAGAAGGCTGGCGGTACACTGAAGCTTTCTTT
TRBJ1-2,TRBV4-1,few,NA,CASSQEGFYGYTF,TGCGCCAGCAGCCAAGAGGGGTTCTATGGCTACACCTTC
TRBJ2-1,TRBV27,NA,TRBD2,CASKLAGGREQFF,TGTGCCAGTAAACTAGCGGGAGGGCGTGAGCAGTTCTTC
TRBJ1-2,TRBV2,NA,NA,CASRMDGPVGYTF,TGTGCCAGCAGGATGGACGGGCCGGTCGGCTACACCTTC
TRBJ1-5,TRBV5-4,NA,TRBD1,CASSKDRAQPQHF,TGTGCCAGCAGCAAGGACAGGGCGCAGCCCCAGCATTTT
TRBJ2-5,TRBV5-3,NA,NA,CASSLGAWGQETQYF,TGTGCCAGCAGCTTGGGAGCTTGGGGGCAAGAGACCCAGTACTTC
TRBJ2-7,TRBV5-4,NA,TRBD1,CASSLIGTGKDEQYF,TGTGCCAGCAGCTTGATAGGGACAGGGAAGGACGAGCAGTACTTC
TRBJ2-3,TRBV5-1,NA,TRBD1,CASSLWPGGASTDTQYF,TGCGCCAGCAGCTTGTGGCCAGGGGGCGCCTCCACAGATACGCAGTATTTT
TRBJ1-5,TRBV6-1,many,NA,CASWSGRGNQPQHF,TGTGCCAGCTGGTCGGGCAGGGGCAATCAGCCCCAGCATTTT
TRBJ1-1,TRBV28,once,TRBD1,CASRSGGWMTGAMNTEAFF,TGTGCCAGCAGATCCGGCGGATGGATGACAGGGGCAATGAACACTGAAGCTTTCTTT
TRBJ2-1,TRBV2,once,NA,CASSKQDNEQFF,TGTGCCAGCAGTAAACAAGACAATGAGCAGTTCTTC
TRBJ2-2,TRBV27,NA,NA,CASSTQNTGELFF,TGTGCCAGCAGTACCCAGAACACCGGGGAGCTGTTTTTT